These 13 T cell receptor beta chains were sequenced from one sample in a study of blood T cell repertoires in COVID-19. Repertoires were generated with immunoSEQ multiplex PCR, while TCRdb's copy carries only in-frame clones and drops some. The repertoire holds 150,000 to 200,000 clones, with over 75% as singletons. The sequencing sample was made of peripheral blood. These receptors came from a man between 50 and 59 years old who had recovered from COVID-19.

V usage is TRBV7-2 and J usage is TRBJ2-7; TRBD1 might be the D (6 bases). This CDR3 is built from 18 residues. Germline-derived CDR1 and CDR2 are SGHTA and FQGNSA. Deletions cut 5 bases from V and 4 bases from J, with 27 bases between. The chain's CDR3 is CASSRAGATRPRPYEQYF. The CDR3 nucleotides read TGTGCCAGCAGCCGCGCAGGGGCTACCCGACCTAGACCTTACGAGCAGTACTTC.

The chain joins TRBV19 to TRBJ2-2; D perhaps matches TRBD2 (6 bases). Trimming stripped 6 bases from V and 4 bases from J, with 15 bases between. Germline V lookup: CDR1 LNHDA, CDR2 SQIVND (reference sequence). This CDR3 is built from 15 residues. CDR3 amino acids: CASRRSGLITGELFF. The CDR3, as DNA: TGTGCCAGTAGAAGAAGCGGGCTAATCACCGGGGAGCTGTTTTTT.

This clone was seen only a few times. The chain joins TRBV19 to TRBJ1-2; 7 positions match TRBD1. Germline loops: CDR1 LNHDA, CDR2 SQIVND (reference sequence). The CDR3 has 15 amino acids. Losses at the gene ends were 6 bases for V and 4 bases for J; bases not matched to a gene: 11. CDR3 sequence reads: CASSSTRDSLYGYTF. Here the CDR3 DNA reads TGTGCCAGTAGCAGTACCCGGGACAGCCTCTATGGCTACACCTTC.

The J gene is TRBJ2-5, the V gene TRBV27, with 7 bases aligning to TRBD2. The ends lost 3 bases at V and 5 bases at J; junction bases unmatched: 3. Per the germline V gene, CDR1 is MNHEY and CDR2 is SMNVEV (reference sequence). This CDR3 contains 13 residues. The CDR3 sequence: CASSFQGGETQYF. Here the CDR3 DNA reads TGTGCCAGCAGTTTCCAGGGAGGGGAGACCCAGTACTTC.

The J gene is TRBJ2-1, the V gene TRBV19; 8 bases are a match to TRBD2. CDR1 LNHDA and CDR2 SQIVND come from the germline V gene (reference sequence). The CDR3 totals 15 residues. V lost 6 bases to trimming and J lost 9 bases; unmatched junction nucleotides: 13. CDR3 amino acids: CASSQPAGEFIEQFF. In DNA form, the CDR3 reads TGTGCCAGTAGCCAGCCAGCGGGAGAATTTATTGAGCAGTTCTTC.

This chain uses TRBV29-1 with TRBJ1-2, with 9 bases fitting TRBD1. The CDR3 length is 14 residues. V lost 7 bases, J lost 4 bases, and 10 bases stayed unmatched. The germline V gene encodes CDR1 SQVTM and CDR2 ANQGSEA. CDR3 in amino acids: CSDADMGQGYGYTF. The DNA for the CDR3 is TGCAGCGACGCGGATATGGGACAGGGCTATGGCTACACCTTC. Drawing the rest from reference TRBV29-1 and TRBJ1-2, the complete variable domain is SAVISQKPSRDICQRGTSLTIQCQVDSQVTMMFWYRQQPGQSLTLIATANQGSEATYESGFVIDKFPISRPNLTFSTLTVSNMSPEDSSIYLCSDADMGQGYGYTFGSGTRLTVV.

V usage is TRBV5-6 and J usage is TRBJ2-7, with 10 bases lining up with TRBD2. V shed 6 bases, J shed 5 bases, and the junction held 8 bases outside the gene matches. The CDR3 runs to 14 residues. Looked up from germline, CDR1 is SGHDT and CDR2 is YYEEEE. For the CDR3, the DNA is TGTGCCAGCAAATCGGGACTAGCGAACGACGAGCAGTACTTC. Protein sequence: CASKSGLANDEQYF. The variable domain in full, with the rest retrieved from reference TRBV5-6 and TRBJ2-7, is DAGVTQSPTHLIKTRGQQVTLRCSPKSGHDTVSWYQQALGQGPQFIFQYYEEEERQRGNFPDRFSGHQFPNYSSELNVNALLLGDSALYLCASKSGLANDEQYFGPGTRLTVT.

The chain has TRBV5-1 and TRBJ1-2; 11 nucleotides align to TRBD1. V lost 2 bases to trimming and J lost 7 bases; unmatched junction nucleotides: 4. The CDR3 is 14 residues long. CDR1 SGHRS and CDR2 YFSETQ come from the germline V gene. The DNA of the CDR3 is TGCGCCAGCAGCTTAGGACAGGGGGCGCGTGGCTACACCTTC. Translation: CASSLGQGARGYTF.

The gene calls are TRBV7-2 and TRBJ1-2, with D possibly being TRBD1 (5 bases). V was cut by 2 bases and J by 8 bases, with 24 bases left in between. Germline V gives CDR1 SGHTA, CDR2 FQGNSA. The CDR3 is 17 residues long. The CDR3 DNA sequence: TGTGCCAGCAGCTTAAACCCTTTGGGAGGGGTCTTGATCGGCTACACCTTC. It translates to CASSLNPLGGVLIGYTF.

The sample holds a few counts of this clone. This sequence joins TRBV18 and TRBJ1-1; 7 bases match TRBD1. Trimming at V came to 4 bases and at J to 0 bases, leaving 2 bases not matched to a gene. Germline loops: CDR1 KGHSH, CDR2 LQKENI. CDR3 length: 14 residues. The CDR3 DNA sequence: TGTGCCAGCTCACACAGGGGACTGAACACTGAAGCTTTCTTT. Its protein product is CASSHRGLNTEAFF.

This sequence joins TRBV27 and TRBJ2-3, with D tentatively TRBD1 (6 bases). The V end lost 9 bases, the J end lost 1 base, and 26 bases lay between the germline ends. From germline, CDR1 is MNHEY and CDR2 SMNVEV (reference sequence). This CDR3 is 18 amino acids long. The DNA of the CDR3 is TGTGCCAGGGCCATACATCGGACAGATAATGAACGCACAGATACGCAGTATTTT. This codes for CARAIHRTDNERTDTQYF.

The V and J genes are TRBV5-4 and TRBJ1-1, with D unclear. CDR1 SGHNT and CDR2 YYREEE come from the germline V gene (reference sequence). Trimming removed 0 bases at V and 1 base at J, with 10 bases between. The CDR3 totals 15 residues. This CDR3 is CASSLGIGQNTEAFF. In DNA form, the CDR3 reads TGTGCCAGCAGCTTGGGGATTGGGCAGAACACTGAAGCTTTCTTT.

The chain uses TRBV6-1 and TRBJ1-6; 8 bases are a match to TRBD1. CDR1 is MNHNS, CDR2 SASEGT, per germline. This CDR3 spans 13 amino acids. J gave up 10 bases and V 3 bases, and 2 bases lay outside the gene matches. CDR3 amino acids: CASSETGVSPLHF. Here the CDR3 DNA reads TGTGCCAGCAGTGAGACAGGGGTCTCACCCCTCCACTTT.